A single sample is the source of the 20 T cell receptor beta chains below, sequenced in a study of shared clonotypes between healthy human individuals. Clones were sequenced by immunoSEQ multiplex PCR, and TCRdb holds only the in-frame ones, with some missing. The sample carries fewer than 3 million clones, less than 95% recorded once. Sample: naive CD4+ T cells from PBMCs. The subset is: CD45RA+ positively selected. The receptors come from a man younger than 35 in good health. Some clones in this sample may be carry-over from other donors' samples.

This chain connects TRBV11-2 to TRBJ2-3, with D perhaps matching TRBD1 (6 bases). The CDR3 runs 17 residues. V gave up 4 bases and J gave up 1 base, with 18 bases separating them. Germline lookup yields CDR1 SGHAT and CDR2 FQNNGV. The CDR3 here is CASSSTTGSTGTDTQYF. The DNA of the CDR3 is TGTGCCAGCAGCTCCACTACAGGGAGTACGGGCACAGATACGCAGTATTTT.

The chain has TRBV19 and TRBJ2-7, with 7 bases fitting TRBD1. CDR3 length equals 14 residues. The J segment lost 4 bases and the V segment lost 10 bases, leaving 13 bases of the junction unmatched. Germline CDR1 is LNHDA and CDR2 is SQIVND (reference sequence). Here the CDR3 reads CATKVAGQDYEQYF. Written as DNA, the CDR3 is TGTGCCACCAAAGTGGCAGGACAGGATTACGAGCAGTACTTC.

This sequence joins TRBV19 and TRBJ2-7; D gene ambiguous. CDR1 and CDR2 from the germline V gene are LNHDA and SQIVND (reference sequence). Between the trimmed V and J ends, which lost 5 bases and 4 bases, there was a span of 15 bases. There are 14 residues in the CDR3. The CDR3 loop is CASSASDRSYEQYF. CDR3 nucleotides: TGTGCCAGTAGTGCGTCGGACCGATCGTACGAGCAGTACTTC.

The chain uses TRBV5-1 and TRBJ2-5; possible D gene TRBD2, 5 bases. V was trimmed by 4 bases and J by 7 bases, leaving 14 bases between them. Germline V lookup: CDR1 SGHRS, CDR2 YFSETQ. The CDR3 has 13 amino acids. As DNA, the CDR3 is TGCGCCAGCAGCCCGGAAGGGAGCTTGACCCAGTACTTC. The encoded protein is CASSPEGSLTQYF. The full variable domain, its missing parts supplied by reference TRBV5-1 and TRBJ2-5, is KAGVTQTPRYLIKTRGQQVTLSCSPISGHRSVSWYQQTPGQGLQFLFEYFSETQRNKGNFPGRFSGRQFSNSRSEMNVSTLELGDSALYLCASSPEGSLTQYFGPGTRLLVL.

The chain combines TRBV28 with TRBJ1-4; D is unresolved. The length of the CDR3 is 16 residues. Germline lookup yields CDR1 MDHEN and CDR2 SYDVKM. Trimming took off 4 bases at V and 5 bases at J, with 17 bases between the two ends. CDR3 in amino acids: CASSSLRWQENEKLFF. CDR3 sequence (DNA): TGTGCCAGCAGTTCCTTACGGTGGCAGGAAAATGAAAAACTGTTTTTT.

The chain couples TRBV11-1 to TRBJ1-3, with unresolved D. V shed 5 bases and J shed 1 base, with 3 bases lying between them. Per the germline V gene, CDR1 is SGHAT and CDR2 is FQDESV (reference sequence). The CDR3 has 12 residues. CDR3 coding DNA: TGTGCCAGCAGCCTATCTGGAAACACCATATATTTT. It is translated as CASSLSGNTIYF.

This chain connects TRBV19 to TRBJ2-2, with D tentatively TRBD1 (6 bases). Deletions cut 6 bases from V and 5 bases from J, with 22 bases between. There are 17 residues in the CDR3. The germline CDR1 and CDR2 sequences are LNHDA and SQIVND (reference sequence). Here the CDR3 reads CASRILSVGARTGELFF. CDR3 sequence (DNA): TGTGCCAGTAGAATTCTCTCAGTGGGGGCGAGGACCGGGGAGCTGTTTTTT.

V usage is TRBV7-9 and J usage is TRBJ2-3, with 9 nucleotides matching TRBD1. Germline CDR1 and CDR2: SEHNR and FQNEAQ (reference sequence). V lost 4 bases, J lost 0 bases, and 8 bases stayed unmatched. This CDR3 has 17 residues. CDR3 nucleotide sequence: TGTGCCAGCAGCTCGCCCCCGGGACAGGGAAGCACAGATACGCAGTATTTT. This sequence encodes CASSSPPGQGSTDTQYF.

The V gene is TRBV18, the J gene TRBJ2-2; TRBD2 might be the D (6 bases). Germline V gives CDR1 KGHSH, CDR2 LQKENI. CDR3 size: 16 residues. The V gene lost 8 bases and the J gene lost 3 bases, with 19 bases spanning the gap. CDR3 DNA: TGTGCCAGCCCCCCCCGCGGGGTTCGGGACACCGGGGAGCTGTTTTTT. This translates into CASPPRGVRDTGELFF.

The J gene is TRBJ2-1, the V gene TRBV7-2, with 10 bases aligning to TRBD1. Germline V gene data show CDR1 as SGHTA and CDR2 as FQGNSA. V lost 4 bases and J lost 4; bases outside the gene matches: 1. The length of the CDR3 is 14 residues. CDR3 loop: CASSWDRGYNEQFF. CDR3 DNA sequence: TGTGCCAGCAGCTGGGACAGGGGTTACAATGAGCAGTTCTTC.

The rearrangement uses TRBV5-1 and TRBJ2-3; weak D call: TRBD1 (5 bases). CDR1 and CDR2 (germline): SGHRS, YFSETQ. Trimming removed 0 bases at V and 4 bases at J, with 15 bases between. The CDR3 totals 16 residues. Written as DNA, the CDR3 is TGCGCCAGCAGCTTGGGTCTACAGGCTGGGCCAGATACGCAGTATTTT. The encoded protein is CASSLGLQAGPDTQYF.

To note about this clone: Other DNA sequences in the sample encode the same CDR3. The CDR3 DNA is TGTGCCAGCAGTTACTCGACTCTGAACACTGAAGCTTTCTTT. Protein: CASSYSTLNTEAFF. The genes are TRBV6-5 and TRBJ1-1; D call uncertain. Germline values: CDR1 MNHEY, CDR2 SVGAGI. The V end lost 0 bases, the J end lost 0 bases, and 5 bases lay between the germline ends. CDR3 length equals 14 residues.

The J gene is TRBJ2-7, the V gene TRBV19; tentative D call: TRBD2 (6 bases). The germline V gene has CDR1 LNHDA and CDR2 SQIVND (reference sequence). The length of the CDR3 is 13 residues. V lost 8 bases and J 2 bases, leaving 13 bases between the germline ends. CDR3 bases: TGTGCCAGTGGAGAGCGGGTACCCTACGAGCAGTACTTC. Its translation: CASGERVPYEQYF.

CDR3 in amino acids: CASSTGTAVTEAFF. As DNA, the CDR3 is TGCGCCAGCAGCACCGGGACGGCGGTCACTGAAGCTTTCTTT. The chain uses TRBV5-1 and TRBJ1-1; perhaps TRBD1 as D (5 bases). Germline-derived CDR1 and CDR2 are SGHRS and YFSETQ. The V gene lost 4 bases and the J gene lost 4 bases, with 14 bases spanning the gap. The CDR3 totals 14 residues.

The J gene is TRBJ2-7, the V gene TRBV7-3; the D gene is possibly TRBD2 (5 bases). The CDR3 runs to 15 residues. Trimming cost V 5 bases and J 3 bases, with 17 bases left between them. The germline CDR1 and CDR2 sequences are SGHTA and FQGTGA. CDR3: CASSPQDGGFYEQYF. The CDR3 region has the DNA TGTGCCAGCAGCCCGCAGGACGGAGGATTCTACGAGCAGTACTTC.

The chain employs TRBV5-4 and TRBJ2-6; D is ambiguous. V shed 4 bases and J shed 0 bases, with 8 bases lying between them. Germline CDR1 SGHNT, CDR2 YYREEE (reference sequence). CDR3 length equals 15 residues. Here the CDR3 reads CASSGPASGANVLTF. CDR3 nucleotides: TGTGCCAGCAGCGGACCGGCCTCTGGGGCCAACGTCCTGACTTTC.

The chain couples TRBV6-6 to TRBJ1-1; unclear D gene. Trimming removed 7 bases from V and 1 base from J, with 13 bases in between. Germline V gene data show CDR1 as MNHNY and CDR2 as SVGAGI (reference sequence). The length of the CDR3 is 14 residues. The CDR3 DNA sequence: TGTGCCAGCACCCACGGGGTTCGGAACACTGAAGCTTTCTTT. Protein: CASTHGVRNTEAFF.

The rearrangement joins TRBV5-5 to TRBJ1-1; 7 bases match TRBD1. The CDR3 has 15 residues. Germline assignment: CDR1 SGHKS and CDR2 YYEKEE (reference sequence). Losses at the gene ends were 4 bases for V and 0 bases for J; bases not matched to a gene: 6. The CDR3 sequence is CASSGGQVMNTEAFF. The CDR3 nucleotides read TGTGCCAGCAGCGGCGGACAGGTAATGAACACTGAAGCTTTCTTT.

V is TRBV5-6 and J is TRBJ1-4; D might be TRBD1 (5 bases). Germline V gene data show CDR1 as SGHDT and CDR2 as YYEEEE. Trimming shortened V by 0 bases and J by 5 bases, and 8 bases separated the two germline ends. The CDR3 is 14 residues long. CDR3 bases: TGTGCCAGCAGCTTGGTTAACAGGAATGAAAAACTGTTTTTT. Protein sequence: CASSLVNRNEKLFF. Filled out from reference TRBV5-6 and TRBJ1-4, the complete variable domain reads DAGVTQSPTHLIKTRGQQVTLRCSPKSGHDTVSWYQQALGQGPQFIFQYYEEEERQRGNFPDRFSGHQFPNYSSELNVNALLLGDSALYLCASSLVNRNEKLFFGSGTQLSVL.

This clone was detected once. The rearrangement joins TRBV28 to TRBJ2-3; D might be TRBD2 (6 bases). Trimming took 5 bases from V and 6 from J, leaving 33 bases between them. The germline V gene encodes CDR1 MDHEN and CDR2 SYDVKM. The CDR3 has 20 amino acids. The CDR3, as DNA: TGTGCCAGCAGTCTCCAGGGACCAGCGGGTGAGGCGTATGTTTTGGATACGCAGTATTTT. Encoded protein: CASSLQGPAGEAYVLDTQYF.